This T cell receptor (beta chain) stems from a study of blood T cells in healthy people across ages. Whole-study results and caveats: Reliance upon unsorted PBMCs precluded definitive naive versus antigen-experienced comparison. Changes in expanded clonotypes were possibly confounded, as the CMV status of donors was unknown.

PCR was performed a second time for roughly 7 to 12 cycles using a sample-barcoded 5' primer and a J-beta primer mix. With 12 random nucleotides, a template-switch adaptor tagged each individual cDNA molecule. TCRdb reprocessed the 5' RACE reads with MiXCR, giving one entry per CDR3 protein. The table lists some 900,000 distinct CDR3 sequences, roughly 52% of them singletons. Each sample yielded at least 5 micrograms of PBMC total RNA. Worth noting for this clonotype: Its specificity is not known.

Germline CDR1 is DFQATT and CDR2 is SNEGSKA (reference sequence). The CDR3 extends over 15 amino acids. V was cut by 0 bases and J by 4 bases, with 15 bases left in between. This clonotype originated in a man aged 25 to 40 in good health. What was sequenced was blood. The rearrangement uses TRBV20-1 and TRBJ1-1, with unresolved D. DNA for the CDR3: TGCAGTGCTAGAGATCCTCGAGGCGAGAGCACTGAAGCTTTCTTT. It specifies CSARDPRGESTEAFF.